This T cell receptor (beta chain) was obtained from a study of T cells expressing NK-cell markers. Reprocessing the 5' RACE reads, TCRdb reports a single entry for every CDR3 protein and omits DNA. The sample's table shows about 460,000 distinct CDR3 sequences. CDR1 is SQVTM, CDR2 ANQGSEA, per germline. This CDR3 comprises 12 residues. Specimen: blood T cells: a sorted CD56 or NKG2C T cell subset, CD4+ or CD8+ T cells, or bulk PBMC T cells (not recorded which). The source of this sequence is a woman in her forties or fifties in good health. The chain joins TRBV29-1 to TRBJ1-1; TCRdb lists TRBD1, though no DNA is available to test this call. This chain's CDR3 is CSVEVTGTQAFF.